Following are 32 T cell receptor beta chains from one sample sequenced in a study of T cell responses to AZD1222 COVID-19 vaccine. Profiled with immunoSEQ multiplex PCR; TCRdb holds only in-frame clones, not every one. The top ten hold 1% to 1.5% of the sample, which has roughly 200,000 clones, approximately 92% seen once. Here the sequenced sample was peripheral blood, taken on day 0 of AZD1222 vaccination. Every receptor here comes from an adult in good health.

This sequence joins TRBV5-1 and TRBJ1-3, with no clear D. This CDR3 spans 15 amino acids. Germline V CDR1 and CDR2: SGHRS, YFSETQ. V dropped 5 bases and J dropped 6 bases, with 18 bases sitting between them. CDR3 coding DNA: TGCGCCAGCAGACCCGAGGACCTTCTGGAAAACACCATATATTTT. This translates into CASRPEDLLENTIYF. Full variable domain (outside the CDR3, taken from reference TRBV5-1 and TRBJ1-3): KAGVTQTPRYLIKTRGQQVTLSCSPISGHRSVSWYQQTPGQGLQFLFEYFSETQRNKGNFPGRFSGRQFSNSRSEMNVSTLELGDSALYLCASRPEDLLENTIYFGEGSWLTVV.

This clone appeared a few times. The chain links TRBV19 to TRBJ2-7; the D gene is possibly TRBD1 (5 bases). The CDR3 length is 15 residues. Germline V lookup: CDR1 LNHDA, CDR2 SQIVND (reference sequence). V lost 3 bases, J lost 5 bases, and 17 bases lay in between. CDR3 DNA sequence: TGTGCCAGTAGTATTGGTATGCCAGGGCAGAACGAGCAGTACTTC. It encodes CASSIGMPGQNEQYF.

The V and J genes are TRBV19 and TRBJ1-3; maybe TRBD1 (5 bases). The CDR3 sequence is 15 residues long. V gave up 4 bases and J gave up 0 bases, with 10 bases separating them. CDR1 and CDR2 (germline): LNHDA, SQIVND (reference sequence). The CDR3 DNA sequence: TGTGCCAGTAGTACCCGGGACTTCTCTGGAAACACCATATATTTT. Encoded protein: CASSTRDFSGNTIYF.

CDR3 protein: CASRQVDSPLHF. The CDR3 coding sequence is TGTGCCAGCCGGCAGGTAGATTCACCCCTCCACTTT. V usage is TRBV6-5 and J usage is TRBJ1-6; the D is unclear. V gave up 8 bases and J gave up 8 bases, with 10 bases separating them. Germline CDR1 MNHEY, CDR2 SVGAGI. This CDR3 is built from 12 residues.

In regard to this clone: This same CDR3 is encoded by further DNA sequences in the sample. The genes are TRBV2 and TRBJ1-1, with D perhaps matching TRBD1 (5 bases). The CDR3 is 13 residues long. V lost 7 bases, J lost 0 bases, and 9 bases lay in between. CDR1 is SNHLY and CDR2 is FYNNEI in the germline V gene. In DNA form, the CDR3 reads TGTGCCAGCATAACAGGTCTGAACACTGAAGCTTTCTTT. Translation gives CASITGLNTEAFF.

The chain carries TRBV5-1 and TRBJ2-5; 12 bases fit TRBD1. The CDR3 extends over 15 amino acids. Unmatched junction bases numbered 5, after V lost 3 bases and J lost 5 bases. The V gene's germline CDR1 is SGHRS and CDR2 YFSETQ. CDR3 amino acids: CASSYQGQGAETQYF. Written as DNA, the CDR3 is TGCGCCAGCAGCTACCAGGGACAGGGGGCGGAGACCCAGTACTTC.

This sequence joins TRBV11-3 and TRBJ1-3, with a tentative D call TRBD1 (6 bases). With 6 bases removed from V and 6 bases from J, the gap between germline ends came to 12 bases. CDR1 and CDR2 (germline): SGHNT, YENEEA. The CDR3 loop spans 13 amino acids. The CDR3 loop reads CASSNRVENTIYF. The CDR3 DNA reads TGTGCCAGCAGTAACAGGGTTGAAAACACCATATATTTT.

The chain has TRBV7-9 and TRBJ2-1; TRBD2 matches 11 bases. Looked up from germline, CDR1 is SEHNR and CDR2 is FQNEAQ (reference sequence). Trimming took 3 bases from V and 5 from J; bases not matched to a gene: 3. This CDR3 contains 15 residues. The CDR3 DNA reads TGTGCCAGCAGCTTTGGTAGCGGGGGGGACAATGAGCAGTTCTTC. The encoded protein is CASSFGSGGDNEQFF.

CDR3 loop: CASRILQGGALHF. CDR3 in DNA: TGTGCCAGCAGAATCCTACAGGGGGGAGCCCTCCACTTT. The J gene is TRBJ1-6, the V gene TRBV6-5, with 8 bases that match TRBD1. Losses at the gene ends were 6 bases for V and 14 bases for J; bases not matched to a gene: 9. From germline, CDR1 is MNHEY and CDR2 SVGAGI. The CDR3 contains 13 residues.

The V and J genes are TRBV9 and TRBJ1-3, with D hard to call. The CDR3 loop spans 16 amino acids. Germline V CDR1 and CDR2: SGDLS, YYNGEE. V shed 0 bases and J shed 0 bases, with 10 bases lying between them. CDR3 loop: CASSVGPGNSGNTIYF. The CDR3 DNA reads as TGTGCCAGCAGCGTAGGCCCAGGTAACTCTGGAAACACCATATATTTT.

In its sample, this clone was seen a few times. CDR3 sequence reads: CASSRTSGGADTQYF. The CDR3 DNA reads TGTGCCAGCAGTAGGACTAGCGGGGGGGCTGATACGCAGTATTTT. The V gene is TRBV2, the J gene TRBJ2-3; 15 nucleotides line up with TRBD2. The J segment lost 6 bases and the V segment lost 5 bases, leaving 3 bases of the junction unmatched. The V gene's germline CDR1 is SNHLY and CDR2 FYNNEI. This CDR3 has 15 amino acids.

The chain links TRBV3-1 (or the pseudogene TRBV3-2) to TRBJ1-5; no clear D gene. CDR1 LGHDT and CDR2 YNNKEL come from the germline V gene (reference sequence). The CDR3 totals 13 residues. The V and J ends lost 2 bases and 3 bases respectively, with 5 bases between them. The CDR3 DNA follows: TGTGCCAGCAGCCAAACACCCAATCAGCCCCAGCATTTT. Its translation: CASSQTPNQPQHF.

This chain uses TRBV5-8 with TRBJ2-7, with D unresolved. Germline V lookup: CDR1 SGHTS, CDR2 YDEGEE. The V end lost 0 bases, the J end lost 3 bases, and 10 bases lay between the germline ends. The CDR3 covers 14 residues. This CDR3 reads CASSLESPYYEQYF. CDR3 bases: TGTGCCAGCAGCTTGGAGTCACCGTACTACGAGCAGTACTTC.

CDR3 sequence (DNA): TGTGCCAGCAGCTTAAGCACTAGCGGGGGGGCCCAGCAGTTCTTC. It yields the protein CASSLSTSGGAQQFF. V and J are TRBV7-2 and TRBJ2-1; 13 nucleotides match TRBD2. The germline gives CDR1 SGHTA, CDR2 FQGNSA. V lost 2 bases, J lost 11 bases, and 6 bases stayed unmatched. The CDR3 extends over 15 amino acids. The whole variable domain, filled in from reference TRBV7-2 and TRBJ2-1, reads GAGVSQSPSNKVTEKGKDVELRCDPISGHTALYWYRQSLGQGLEFLIYFQGNSAPDKSGLPSDRFSAERTGGSVSTLTIQRTQQEDSAVYLCASSLSTSGGAQQFFGPGTRLTVL.

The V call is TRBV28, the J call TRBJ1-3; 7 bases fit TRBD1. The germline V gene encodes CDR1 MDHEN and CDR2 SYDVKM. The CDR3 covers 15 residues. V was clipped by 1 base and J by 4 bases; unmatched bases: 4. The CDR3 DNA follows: TGTGCCAGCAGTTTATCGGCGACAGGGGGAAACACCATATATTTT. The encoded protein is CASSLSATGGNTIYF.

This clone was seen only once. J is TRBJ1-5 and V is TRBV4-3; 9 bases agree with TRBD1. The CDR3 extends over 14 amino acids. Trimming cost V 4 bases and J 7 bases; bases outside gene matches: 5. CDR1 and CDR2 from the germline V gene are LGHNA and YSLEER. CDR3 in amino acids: CASSPGTGKQPQHF. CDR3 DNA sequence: TGCGCCAGCAGCCCCGGGACAGGGAAACAGCCCCAGCATTTT.

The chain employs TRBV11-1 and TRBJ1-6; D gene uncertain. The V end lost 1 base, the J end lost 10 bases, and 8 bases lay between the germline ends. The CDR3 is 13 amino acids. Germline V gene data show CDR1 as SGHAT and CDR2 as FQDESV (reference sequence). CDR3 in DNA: TGTGCCAGCAGCTTAGATTCGACCTCACCCCTCCACTTT. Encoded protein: CASSLDSTSPLHF.

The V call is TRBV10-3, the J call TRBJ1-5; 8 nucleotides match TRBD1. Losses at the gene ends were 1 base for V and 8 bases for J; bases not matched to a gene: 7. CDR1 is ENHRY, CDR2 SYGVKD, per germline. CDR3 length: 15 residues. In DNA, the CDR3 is TGTGCCATCAGTGAGTTTAGGACAGGGTACGAGCCCCAGCATTTT. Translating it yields CAISEFRTGYEPQHF.

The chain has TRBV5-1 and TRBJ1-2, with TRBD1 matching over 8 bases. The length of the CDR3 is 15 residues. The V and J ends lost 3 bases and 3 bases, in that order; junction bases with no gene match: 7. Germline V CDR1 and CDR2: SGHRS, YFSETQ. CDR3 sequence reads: CASSYGQGEYYGYTF. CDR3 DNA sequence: TGCGCCAGCAGCTATGGACAGGGAGAGTACTATGGCTACACCTTC. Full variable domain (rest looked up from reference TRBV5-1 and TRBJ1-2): KAGVTQTPRYLIKTRGQQVTLSCSPISGHRSVSWYQQTPGQGLQFLFEYFSETQRNKGNFPGRFSGRQFSNSRSEMNVSTLELGDSALYLCASSYGQGEYYGYTFGSGTRLTVV.

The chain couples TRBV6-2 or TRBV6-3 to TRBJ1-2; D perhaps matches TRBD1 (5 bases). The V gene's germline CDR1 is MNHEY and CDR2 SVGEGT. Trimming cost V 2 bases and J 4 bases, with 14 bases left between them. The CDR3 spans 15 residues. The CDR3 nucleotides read TGTGCCAGCAGTTACCCTTCAGGGTACCCCTATGGCTACACCTTC. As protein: CASSYPSGYPYGYTF.

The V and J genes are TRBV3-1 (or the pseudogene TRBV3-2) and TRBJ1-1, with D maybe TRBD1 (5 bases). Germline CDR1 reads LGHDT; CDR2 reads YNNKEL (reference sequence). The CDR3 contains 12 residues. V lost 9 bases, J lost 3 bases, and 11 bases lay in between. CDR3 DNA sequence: TGTGCCAGTACTGGGGGGTACACTGAAGCTTTCTTT. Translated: CASTGGYTEAFF.

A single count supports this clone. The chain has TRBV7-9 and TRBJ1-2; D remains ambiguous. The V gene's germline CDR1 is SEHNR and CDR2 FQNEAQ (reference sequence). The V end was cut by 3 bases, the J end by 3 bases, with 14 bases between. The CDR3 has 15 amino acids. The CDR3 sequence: CASSFASLSHYGYTF. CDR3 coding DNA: TGTGCCAGCAGCTTTGCTTCGCTCTCTCACTATGGCTACACCTTC.

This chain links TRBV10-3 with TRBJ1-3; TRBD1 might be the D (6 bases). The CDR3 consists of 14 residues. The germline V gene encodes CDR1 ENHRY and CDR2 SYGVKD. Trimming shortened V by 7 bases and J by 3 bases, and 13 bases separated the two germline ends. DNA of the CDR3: TGTGCCATCATGACAGGCGTCCGTGGAAACACCATATATTTT. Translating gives CAIMTGVRGNTIYF.

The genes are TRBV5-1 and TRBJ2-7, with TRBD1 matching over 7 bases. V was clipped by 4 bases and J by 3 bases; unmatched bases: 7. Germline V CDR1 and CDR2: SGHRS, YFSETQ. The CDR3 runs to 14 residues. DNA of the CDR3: TGCGCCAGCAGCACCCGACAGGGTCGCTACGAGCAGTACTTC. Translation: CASSTRQGRYEQYF.

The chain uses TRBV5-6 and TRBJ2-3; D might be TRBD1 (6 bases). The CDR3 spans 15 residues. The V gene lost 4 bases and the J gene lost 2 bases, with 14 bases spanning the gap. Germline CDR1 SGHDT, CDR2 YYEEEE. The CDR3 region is CASSTGTFSTDTQYF. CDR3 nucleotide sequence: TGTGCCAGCAGCACAGGGACATTCTCCACAGATACGCAGTATTTT.

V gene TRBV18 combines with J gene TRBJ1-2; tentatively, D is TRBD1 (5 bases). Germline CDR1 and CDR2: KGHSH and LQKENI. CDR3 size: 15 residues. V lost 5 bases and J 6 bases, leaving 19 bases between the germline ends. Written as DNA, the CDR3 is TGTGCCAGCTCAACCCCGGTAGGGGAGGGTGATGGCTACACCTTC. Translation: CASSTPVGEGDGYTF.

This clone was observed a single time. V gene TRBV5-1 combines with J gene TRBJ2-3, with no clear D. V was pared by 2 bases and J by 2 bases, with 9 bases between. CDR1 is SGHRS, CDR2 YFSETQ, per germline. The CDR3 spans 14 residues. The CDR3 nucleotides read TGCGCCAGCAGCTTTGGGCAAGACACAGATACGCAGTATTTT. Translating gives CASSFGQDTDTQYF.

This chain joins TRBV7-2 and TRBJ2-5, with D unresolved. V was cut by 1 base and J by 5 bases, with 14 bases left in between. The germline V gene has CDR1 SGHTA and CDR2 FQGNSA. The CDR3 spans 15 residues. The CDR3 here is CASSLVGSVAETQYF. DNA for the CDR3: TGTGCCAGCAGCTTAGTTGGGTCGGTTGCGGAGACCCAGTACTTC.

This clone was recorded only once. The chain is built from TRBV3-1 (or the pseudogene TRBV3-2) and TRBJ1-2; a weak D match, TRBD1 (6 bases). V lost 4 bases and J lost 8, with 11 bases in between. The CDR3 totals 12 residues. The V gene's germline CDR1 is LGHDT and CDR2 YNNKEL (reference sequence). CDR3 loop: CASSRDIYGYTF. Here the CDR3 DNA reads TGTGCCAGCAGCCGGGACATCTACGGCTACACCTTC.

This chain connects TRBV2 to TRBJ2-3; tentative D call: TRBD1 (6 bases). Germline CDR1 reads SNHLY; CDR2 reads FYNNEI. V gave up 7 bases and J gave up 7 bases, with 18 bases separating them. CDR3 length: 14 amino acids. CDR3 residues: CASTQGSGVHTQYF. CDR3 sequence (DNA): TGTGCCAGCACTCAAGGGTCAGGGGTTCATACGCAGTATTTT.

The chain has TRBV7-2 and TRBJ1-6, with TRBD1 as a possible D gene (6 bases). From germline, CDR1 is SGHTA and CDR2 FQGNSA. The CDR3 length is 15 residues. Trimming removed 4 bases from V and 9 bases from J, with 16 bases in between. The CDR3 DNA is TGTGCCAGCAGCTCTGCTAACAGGGCAGGTTCACCCCTCCACTTT. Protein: CASSSANRAGSPLHF.

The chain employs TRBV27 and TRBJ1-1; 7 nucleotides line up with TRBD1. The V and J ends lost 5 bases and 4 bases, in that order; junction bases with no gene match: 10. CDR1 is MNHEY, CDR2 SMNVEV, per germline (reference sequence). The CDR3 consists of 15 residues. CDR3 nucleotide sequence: TGTGCCAGCAGTGCCGACAGGGTCGGGGGCACTGAAGCTTTCTTT. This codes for CASSADRVGGTEAFF.